Listed below are T cell receptor beta chains from one sample, sequenced in a study of regulatory T cells in long-lasting Graves disease. TCRdb recomputed calls from the multiplex PCR reads with MiXCR, one row per CDR3 protein. This table has 200,000 to 250,000 distinct CDR3 sequences, about a sixth appearing once. The input for sequencing was peripheral blood mononuclear cells (PBMCs), taken at new diagnosis, from a patient treated with antithyroid drugs. The origin of the receptors is a female donor with Graves disease. The CDR3 runs from the conserved cysteine through the conserved F or W. The order of the fields is J gene, D gene, clone size, V gene, CDR3 DNA, CDR3 protein. A D gene is named only where the DNA matches it firmly. Rows may omit the clone size; those that give it use once, few, many or a size class.

j_gene: TRBJ2-2
d_gene: TRBD1
abundance: many
v_gene: TRBV2
CDR3nt: TGTGCCAGCAGCGCGACAGGGTGGGGAACCGGGGAGCTGTTTTTT
CDR3aa: CASSATGWGTGELFF

j_gene: TRBJ2-2
d_gene: .
abundance: many
v_gene: TRBV15
CDR3nt: TGTGCCACCAGCACAGGGACAACGAACACCGGGGAGCTGTTTTTT
CDR3aa: CATSTGTTNTGELFF

j_gene: TRBJ2-2
d_gene: TRBD1
abundance: .
v_gene: TRBV19
CDR3nt: TGTGCCAGTAGTATACGGAACAGGGGTTACACCCACACCGGGGAGCTGTTTTTT
CDR3aa: CASSIRNRGYTHTGELFF

j_gene: TRBJ1-3
d_gene: TRBD1
abundance: many
v_gene: TRBV6-9
CDR3nt: TGTGCCAGCAGTTACTCCCGGACAGGGGTGAACACCATATATTTT
CDR3aa: CASSYSRTGVNTIYF

j_gene: TRBJ2-1
d_gene: TRBD2
abundance: many
v_gene: TRBV27
CDR3nt: TGTGCCAGCAGCGTAGCGGGAGGGTACAATGAGCAGTTCTTC
CDR3aa: CASSVAGGYNEQFF

j_gene: TRBJ1-1
d_gene: .
abundance: many
v_gene: TRBV20-1
CDR3nt: TGCAGTGCCGGGCGGGGGGATGAAGCTTTCTTT
CDR3aa: CSAGRGDEAFF

j_gene: TRBJ2-1
d_gene: TRBD2
abundance: many
v_gene: TRBV3-1
CDR3nt: TGTGCCAGCAGCCATCATGCGGGAGGCCCCTACAATGAGCAGTTCTTC
CDR3aa: CASSHHAGGPYNEQFF

j_gene: TRBJ2-1
d_gene: TRBD2
abundance: many
v_gene: TRBV11-2
CDR3nt: TGTGCCAGCAGCTCTCTCTACCCGGGACTAACCTACAATGAGCAGTTCTTC
CDR3aa: CASSSLYPGLTYNEQFF

j_gene: TRBJ1-1
d_gene: TRBD1
abundance: .
v_gene: TRBV7-8
CDR3nt: TGTGCCAGCAGCCCGGGGACAGCGGCTATGCTGAGCACTGAAGCTTTCTTT
CDR3aa: CASSPGTAAMLSTEAFF

j_gene: TRBJ2-5
d_gene: TRBD2
abundance: many
v_gene: TRBV2
CDR3nt: TGTGCCACAGAGCGGGAGGGCCTTGGGGAGACCCAGTACTTC
CDR3aa: CATEREGLGETQYF

j_gene: TRBJ2-4
d_gene: TRBD1
abundance: many
v_gene: TRBV11-3
CDR3nt: TGTGCCAGCAGCTTCAGGGGGCATCCCAAAAACATTCAGTACTTC
CDR3aa: CASSFRGHPKNIQYF

j_gene: TRBJ2-3
d_gene: TRBD2
abundance: .
v_gene: TRBV6-2/TRBV6-3
CDR3nt: TGTGCCAGTCGACTGGGCGGGAGGGCCGTTACGCAGTATTTT
CDR3aa: CASRLGGRAVTQYF

j_gene: TRBJ2-1
d_gene: TRBD2
abundance: many
v_gene: TRBV11-1
CDR3nt: TGTGCCAGCAGGGACTGGACTAGCGGGAGTTCGGCCTACAATGAGCAGTTCTTC
CDR3aa: CASRDWTSGSSAYNEQFF

j_gene: TRBJ2-3
d_gene: TRBD1
abundance: few
v_gene: TRBV24-1
CDR3nt: TGTGCCACCAGTGATCCCAGGGGGTCCCCCACAGATACGCAGTATTTT
CDR3aa: CATSDPRGSPTDTQYF

j_gene: TRBJ1-1
d_gene: .
abundance: many
v_gene: TRBV20-1
CDR3nt: TGCAGTGCTGCCCTGGGGGGAGGCAAAAACACTGAAGCTTTCTTT
CDR3aa: CSAALGGGKNTEAFF

j_gene: TRBJ1-2
d_gene: .
abundance: .
v_gene: TRBV19
CDR3nt: TGTGCCAGTAGTATAGATCAGGGTCTTCTCAGAGACGGGGATTATGGCTACACCTTC
CDR3aa: CASSIDQGLLRDGDYGYTF

j_gene: TRBJ2-1
d_gene: .
abundance: many
v_gene: TRBV11-3
CDR3nt: TGTGCCAGCAGCTTAGTGACAGGTGAGCAGTTCTTC
CDR3aa: CASSLVTGEQFF

j_gene: TRBJ2-2
d_gene: TRBD1
abundance: many
v_gene: TRBV2
CDR3nt: TGTGCCAGCACCAAGGGACAGGGGTTCACCGGGGAGCTGTTTTTT
CDR3aa: CASTKGQGFTGELFF

j_gene: TRBJ1-2
d_gene: TRBD1
abundance: .
v_gene: TRBV5-1
CDR3nt: TGCGCCAGCAGCACTCCGGGACAGATTAACTATGGCTACACCTTC
CDR3aa: CASSTPGQINYGYTF

j_gene: TRBJ2-7
d_gene: .
abundance: many
v_gene: TRBV20-1
CDR3nt: TGCAGTGCTAGACGCCAAGGGGCACAATACGAGCAGTACTTC
CDR3aa: CSARRQGAQYEQYF

j_gene: TRBJ1-3
d_gene: .
abundance: many
v_gene: TRBV12-3/TRBV12-4
CDR3nt: TGTGCCAGCAGTTTAGATCGCCGAAACTCTGGAAACACCATATATTTT
CDR3aa: CASSLDRRNSGNTIYF

j_gene: TRBJ1-5
d_gene: .
abundance: .
v_gene: TRBV7-3
CDR3nt: TGTGCCAGCAGTGAACTGGGCACAAATCAGCCCCAGCATTTT
CDR3aa: CASSELGTNQPQHF

j_gene: TRBJ2-1
d_gene: TRBD2
abundance: many
v_gene: TRBV9
CDR3nt: TGTGCCAGCAGCGACATCCTAGCGGAGCCCTACAATGAGCAGTTCTTC
CDR3aa: CASSDILAEPYNEQFF

j_gene: TRBJ1-4
d_gene: .
abundance: few
v_gene: TRBV11-2
CDR3nt: TGTGCCAGCAGCGCACAGGGACTGTCTGCAACTAAGGAAAAACTGTTTTTT
CDR3aa: CASSAQGLSATKEKLFF

j_gene: TRBJ1-1
d_gene: .
abundance: .
v_gene: TRBV7-9
CDR3nt: TGTGCCAGCAGCTTAAGGGCAGGGGTAGCTGAAGCTTTCTTT
CDR3aa: CASSLRAGVAEAFF

j_gene: TRBJ2-1
d_gene: .
abundance: few
v_gene: TRBV15
CDR3nt: TGTGCCACCAGCGGTAGAATCGACAGTAGCTCCTACAATGAGCAGTTCTTC
CDR3aa: CATSGRIDSSSYNEQFF

j_gene: TRBJ1-2
d_gene: .
abundance: many
v_gene: TRBV7-2
CDR3nt: TGTGCCAGCAGCATTGGGGGCTATGGCTACACCTTC
CDR3aa: CASSIGGYGYTF

j_gene: TRBJ1-3
d_gene: TRBD1
abundance: many
v_gene: TRBV15
CDR3nt: TGTGCCACCAGCAATGGACAGGGGCGAGATATAGTCTCTGGAAACACCATATATTTT
CDR3aa: CATSNGQGRDIVSGNTIYF

j_gene: TRBJ1-1
d_gene: .
abundance: many
v_gene: TRBV28
CDR3nt: TGTGCCAGCGGGGAGATGAACACTGAAGCTTTCTTT
CDR3aa: CASGEMNTEAFF

j_gene: TRBJ2-1
d_gene: TRBD2
abundance: many
v_gene: TRBV7-9
CDR3nt: TGTGCCAGCAGCTTGGGTTTGTTCGCGGGACTAGCGGGAAATGAGCAGTTCTTC
CDR3aa: CASSLGLFAGLAGNEQFF

j_gene: TRBJ1-2
d_gene: TRBD1
abundance: many
v_gene: TRBV13
CDR3nt: TGTGCCAGCAGCTTATATTCTACAGGGGGGGATAATGGCTACACCTTC
CDR3aa: CASSLYSTGGDNGYTF